Listed here are 10 T cell receptor beta chains from one sample, sequenced in a study of blood T cell repertoires in COVID-19. The repertoire was sequenced with immunoSEQ multiplex PCR; TCRdb's copy has only in-frame clones and lacks some. The table records 250,000 to 300,000 clones, roughly nine tenths of them present only once. The sequencing sample was made of peripheral blood. The receptors come from a woman in her 30s with COVID-19, enrolled during active disease.

The V gene is TRBV5-1, the J gene TRBJ2-1; TRBD2 aligns across 11 bases. The ends lost 6 bases at V and 9 bases at J; junction bases unmatched: 14. This CDR3 is built from 16 residues. CDR1 and CDR2 from the germline V gene are SGHRS and YFSETQ. DNA for the CDR3: TGCGCCAGCATTTCTTCGACTAGCGGGATGGGCGGTGAGCAGTTCTTC. Amino acid sequence: CASISSTSGMGGEQFF.

The chain is built from TRBV27 and TRBJ2-7; 11 bases align to TRBD2. Germline V gene lookup returns CDR1 MNHEY and CDR2 SMNVEV (reference sequence). J gave up 1 base and V 1 base, and 12 bases lay outside the gene matches. This CDR3 comprises 19 residues. The CDR3 nucleotides read TGTGCCAGCAGTTTATGGGGGACTAGCGGAAGAGGAGCGTCCTACGAGCAGTACTTC. Protein: CASSLWGTSGRGASYEQYF.

The gene calls are TRBV2 and TRBJ2-1; the D is unclear. Germline V gene lookup returns CDR1 SNHLY and CDR2 FYNNEI. Trimming pared 4 bases from V and 10 bases from J, leaving 8 bases between. The CDR3 totals 11 residues. CDR3 coding DNA: TGTGCCAGCAGTGTTGCACGGGAGCAGTTCTTC. It specifies CASSVAREQFF.

The chain links TRBV7-9 to TRBJ2-3, with TRBD1 identical over 8 bases. CDR1 SEHNR and CDR2 FQNEAQ come from the germline V gene (reference sequence). The CDR3 is 15 residues long. The trim removed 4 bases at V and 3 bases at J, leaving 6 bases unmatched. The CDR3, as DNA: TGTGCCAGCAGCTGGAGTAGGACAGGGACAGATACGCAGTATTTT. Protein product: CASSWSRTGTDTQYF.

The V call is TRBV10-3, the J call TRBJ1-1; 8 bases are shared with TRBD1. J gave up 1 base and V 5 bases, and 6 bases lay outside the gene matches. Germline V CDR1 and CDR2: ENHRY, SYGVKD. The length of the CDR3 is 15 residues. The CDR3 spells CAISRQGNANTEAFF. CDR3 sequence (DNA): TGTGCCATCAGTAGACAGGGGAACGCGAACACTGAAGCTTTCTTT.

This chain connects TRBV28 to TRBJ1-2; 10 nucleotides match TRBD1. Germline V gene data show CDR1 as MDHEN and CDR2 as SYDVKM. The CDR3 spans 15 residues. V dropped 6 bases and J dropped 4; count of bases not matched to a gene: 8. This chain's CDR3 is CASRPDRGLLYGYTF. Written as DNA, the CDR3 is TGTGCCAGCAGGCCCGACAGGGGGCTGCTCTATGGCTACACCTTC.

The chain recombines TRBV28 with TRBJ1-2; TRBD1 agrees at 8 bases. V trimming: 5 bases; J trimming: 0 bases; junction bases outside the gene matches: 5. The CDR3 loop spans 15 amino acids. Germline V CDR1 and CDR2: MDHEN, SYDVKM. CDR3 DNA: TGTGCCAGCAGTCCCCGGGACAGGCCTAACTATGGCTACACCTTC. This encodes CASSPRDRPNYGYTF.

The CDR3 spells CASSAEGSTEAFF. The CDR3 region has the DNA TGTGCCAGCAGTGCGGAGGGGAGCACTGAAGCTTTCTTT. The rearrangement links TRBV6-4 to TRBJ1-1, with TRBD1 as a possible D gene (5 bases). The germline V gene encodes CDR1 MRHNA and CDR2 SNTAGT. With 4 bases removed from V and 4 bases from J, the gap between germline ends came to 10 bases. The length of the CDR3 is 13 residues.

V usage is TRBV27 and J usage is TRBJ1-6, with TRBD1 as a possible D gene (5 bases). CDR3 size: 15 residues. The germline V gene encodes CDR1 MNHEY and CDR2 SMNVEV (reference sequence). Trimming left V 5 bases short and J 0 bases short, with 8 bases between. The CDR3 bases are TGTGCCAGCAGTGGGGGGAGCTCCTATAATTCACCCCTCCACTTT. This codes for CASSGGSSYNSPLHF.

With regard to this clone: Additional DNA sequences in this sample encode the identical CDR3. The genes are TRBV27 and TRBJ2-1; 12 bases map to TRBD2. Germline loops: CDR1 MNHEY, CDR2 SMNVEV (reference sequence). The CDR3 length is 15 residues. Trimming at V came to 6 bases and at J to 3 bases, leaving 3 bases not matched to a gene. The CDR3 DNA follows: TGTGCCAGCAGCCTGGGACTAGCGGGCTACAATGAGCAGTTCTTC. Translation: CASSLGLAGYNEQFF.